A single sample gave rise to the 3 T cell receptor beta chains below, sequenced in a study of response to subunit inactivated influenza vaccine. TCRdb fed the RT-PCR reads into MiXCR, producing one record per CDR3 protein. The sample lists 430,000 or so distinct CDR3 sequences, roughly 11% occurring once. Sequenced material: PBMCs from blood, taken 40 to 50 days after vaccination. These receptors were taken from a man aged 50 to 60 who received an inactivated influenza vaccine.

This clonotype appeared a few times. The chain combines TRBV29-1 with TRBJ2-5, with 7 nucleotides matching TRBD1. Trimming cost V 6 bases and J 3 bases; bases outside gene matches: 13. Germline V CDR1 and CDR2: SQVTM, ANQGSEA. This CDR3 comprises 15 residues. For the CDR3, the DNA is TGCAGCGTCGCCGCCGGGACAGACGCTAAAGAGACCCAGTACTTC. Its translation is CSVAAGTDAKETQYF.

This rearrangement joins TRBV6-1 to TRBJ1-5; tentative D call: TRBD1 (6 bases). The CDR3 covers 14 residues. Germline-derived CDR1 and CDR2 are MNHNS and SASEGT. V lost 7 bases and J lost 5, with 15 bases in between. In DNA, the CDR3 is TGTGCCAGCACCCCGAACAGGGCCCATCAGCCCCAGCATTTT. Its translation: CASTPNRAHQPQHF.

This clonotype was seen a handful of times. The gene calls are TRBV5-1 and TRBJ2-1; D is uncertain. V gave up 0 bases and J gave up 7 bases, with 11 bases separating them. Per the germline V gene, CDR1 is SGHRS and CDR2 is YFSETQ. The CDR3 consists of 14 residues. CDR3 sequence (DNA): TGCGCCAGCAGCTTGGCGGCAGCCCTTAATGAGCAGTTCTTC. Its translation: CASSLAAALNEQFF.